This T cell receptor (beta chain) derives from a study of T cell changes during pregnancy in multiple sclerosis. Trimming removed 5 bases from V and 1 base from J, with 14 bases in between. CDR1 SGHTA and CDR2 FQGTGA come from the germline V gene. This CDR3 is built from 15 residues. In this sample, this clone turned up a few times. The repertoire was sequenced with immunoSEQ multiplex PCR; TCRdb's copy has only in-frame clones and lacks some. The sample has 30,000 or so clones, just over 85% seen once. The V call is TRBV7-3, the J call TRBJ1-1; D not resolved. This sequence was found in a female donor in good health, enrolled as a control in a pregnancy study. Sequencing was performed on CD4+ T cells from peripheral blood mononuclear cells, taken in the first trimester of pregnancy. CDR3 residues: CASSPLVQANTEAFF. The CDR3 nucleotides are TGTGCCAGCAGCCCTTTGGTGCAGGCGAACACTGAAGCTTTCTTT.